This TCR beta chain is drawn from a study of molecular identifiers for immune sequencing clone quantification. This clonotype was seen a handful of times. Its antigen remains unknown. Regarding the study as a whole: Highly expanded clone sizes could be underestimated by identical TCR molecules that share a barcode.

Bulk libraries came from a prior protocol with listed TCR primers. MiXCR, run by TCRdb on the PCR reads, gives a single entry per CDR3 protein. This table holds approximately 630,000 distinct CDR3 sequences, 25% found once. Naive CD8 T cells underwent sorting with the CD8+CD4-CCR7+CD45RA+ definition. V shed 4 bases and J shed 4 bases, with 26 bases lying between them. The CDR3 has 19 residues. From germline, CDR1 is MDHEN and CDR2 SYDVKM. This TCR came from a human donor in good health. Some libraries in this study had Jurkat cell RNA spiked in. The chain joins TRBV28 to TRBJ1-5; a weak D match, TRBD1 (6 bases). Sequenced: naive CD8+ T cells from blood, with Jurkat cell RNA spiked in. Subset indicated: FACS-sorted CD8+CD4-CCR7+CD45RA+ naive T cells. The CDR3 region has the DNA TGTGCCAGCAGTTCCCCTACCCCTAGGACAGAGAGGAGTAATCAGCCCCAGCATTTT. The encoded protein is CASSSPTPRTERSNQPQHF.